This is a list of T cell receptor beta chains from one sample in a study of CD8+CD57+ T cells in acquired aplastic anemia. Each CDR3 protein gets one entry after TCRdb re-called the reads with MiXCR. In the table there are 350,000 to 450,000 distinct CDR3 sequences, 65% to 80% of which are singletons. The specimen sequenced was sorted CD4+, CD8+, or CD8+CD57+ T cells (not recorded which) from PBMCs. These receptors were obtained from a human donor in good health, serving as a control. CDR3s include the opening cysteine and the closing phenylalanine or tryptophan. A D gene is named only where the DNA matches it firmly. A row's size may be missing; if present it is once, few, many or a size class.

13,TRBJ1-2,NA,TRBV15,NA,CATSPGPIYGYTF,TGTGCCACCAGCCCCGGACCCATCTATGGCTACACCTTC
13,TRBJ1-1,many,TRBV20-1,NA,CSAVQDLNTEAFF,TGCAGTGCTGTACAGGACCTGAACACTGAAGCTTTCTTT
16,TRBJ2-6,many,TRBV6-2/TRBV6-3,NA,CAALLAEPSGANVLTF,TGTGCCGCCCTGCTGGCAGAACCCTCTGGGGCCAACGTCCTGACTTTC
15,TRBJ2-5,NA,TRBV9,TRBD1,CASSAGQGARETQYF,TGTGCCAGCAGCGCAGGACAGGGGGCAAGGGAGACCCAGTACTTC
14,TRBJ1-1,NA,TRBV7-3,NA,CASTIVAGNTEAFF,TGTGCCAGCACTATCGTGGCCGGAAACACTGAAGCTTTCTTT
15,TRBJ1-5,NA,TRBV7-6,NA,CASREKGRHSPLHHF,TGTGCCAGCAGGGAAAAGGGGAGGCATTCACCCCTCCACCATTTT
14,TRBJ2-7,NA,TRBV10-3,NA,CAISAGWGSYEQYF,TGTGCCATCTCGGCCGGTTGGGGGTCCTACGAGCAGTACTTC
16,TRBJ1-2,many,TRBV5-1,NA,CASSLASGPTNYGYTF,TGCGCCAGCAGCTTGGCGAGCGGTCCCACTAACTATGGCTACACCTTC
18,TRBJ1-1,NA,TRBV3-1,TRBD1,CASSHGVGQGVKGTEAFF,TGTGCCAGCAGCCATGGGGTCGGACAGGGGGTAAAGGGCACTGAAGCTTTCTTT
15,TRBJ2-3,NA,TRBV20-1,NA,CSARATAARTDTQYF,TGCAGTGCTAGGGCGACCGCTGCACGCACAGATACGCAGTATTTT
15,TRBJ2-7,once,TRBV7-9,NA,CASSAGQYEQYFGYF,NA
13,TRBJ2-5,NA,TRBV20-1,NA,CSARGSGANSQYF,TGCAGTGCTAGGGGCTCCGGGGCGAACTCCCAGTACTTC
12,TRBJ2-3,NA,TRBV9,NA,CASSVAMGGRAF,TGTGCCAGCAGCGTAGCTATGGGGGGCAGGGCTTTT
14,TRBJ1-3,many,TRBV4-3,NA,CASSQDYGGNTIYF,TGCGCCAGCAGCCAAGATTATGGTGGAAACACCATATATTTT
16,TRBJ1-3,NA,TRBV7-2,NA,CASSFLGGSRRKNIYF,TGTGCCAGCAGCTTCCTAGGAGGGTCCCGTAGAAAAAACATATATTTT
13,TRBJ2-7,many,TRBV3-1,NA,CASSQTSGTEQYF,TGTGCCAGCAGCCAGACTTCGGGGACCGAGCAGTACTTC
14,TRBJ1-1,NA,TRBV19,NA,CASSLELRATEAFF,TGTGCCAGTAGTCTCGAGTTGAGGGCCACTGAAGCTTTCTTT
12,TRBJ2-7,NA,TRBV30,NA,CAWSVGGHEQYF,TGTGCCTGGAGTGTGGGGGGCCACGAGCAGTACTTC
14,TRBJ2-7,NA,TRBV10-1,NA,CASRFGLGHYEQYF,TGCGCCAGCAGATTCGGGCTCGGCCACTACGAGCAGTACTTC
14,TRBJ2-7,NA,TRBV14,NA,CASSQGTRSYGHNF,TGTGCCAGCAGCCAAGGGACACGTTCCTACGGGCACAACTTC
17,TRBJ2-6,many,TRBV6-6,NA,CAAWGRLSLSGANVLTF,TGTGCCGCCTGGGGACGTCTATCTTTATCTGGGGCCAACGTCCTGACTTTC
14,TRBJ2-3,NA,TRBV5-4,TRBD2,CAIRAGGRTDTQYF,TGTGCCATCAGAGCGGGGGGGAGGACAGATACGCAGTATTTT
16,TRBJ1-4,NA,TRBV29-1,NA,CSVDDRPSATNEKLFF,TGCAGCGTTGACGACAGGCCTAGCGCAACTAATGAAAAACTGTTTTTT
15,TRBJ2-2,once,TRBV7-3,NA,CATSSAWLNTGEPFF,TGTGCCACCAGCAGTGCGTGGTTGAACACCGGGGAGCCGTTTTTT
15,TRBJ2-1,NA,TRBV7-2,TRBD1,CASSPGQGYEQYFFF,TGTGCCAGCAGCCCCGGACAGGGGTACGAGCAGTACTTCTTCTTC
13,TRBJ2-1,NA,TRBV9,TRBD2,CASSIGGGQDQGF,TGCGCCAGCAGCATCGGGGGGGGTCAAGACCAGGGCTTC
14,TRBJ2-1,NA,TRBV7-2,NA,CASSHQGMNTEHFF,TGTGCCAGCAGCCATCAGGGGATGAACACTGAACATTTCTTC
15,TRBJ2-1,many,TRBV12-3/TRBV12-4,TRBD1,CASSLLDRGLNEQFF,TGTGCCAGCAGTTTGTTGGACAGGGGATTGAATGAGCAGTTCTTC
14,TRBJ1-6,NA,TRBV9,NA,CASSARAGSYEQYF,TGTGCCAGCAGCGCGCGGGCAGGGTCCTACGAGCAGTACTTT
12,TRBJ1-2,NA,TRBV29-1,NA,CSVEASGLDYTF,TGCAGCGTTGAAGCGTCGGGTCTGGACTACACCTTC
13,TRBJ1-1,NA,TRBV20-1,TRBD1,CSATDRADQQAFF,TGCAGTGCCACCGACAGGGCTGATCAGCAAGCTTTCTTT
16,TRBJ1-4,NA,TRBV5-6,NA,CASSMERGLGNEKLFF,TGTGCCAGCAGCATGGAGCGGGGGCTAGGTAATGAAAAACTGTTTTTT
16,TRBJ1-3,many,TRBV9,NA,CASSVVPGASGNTIYF,TGTGCCAGCAGCGTAGTGCCGGGCGCGTCGGGAAACACCATATATTTT
15,TRBJ2-1,once,TRBV12-5,TRBD2,CASGMTSGGYNEQFF,TGTGCCAGTGGTATGACTAGCGGGGGGTACAATGAGCAGTTCTTC
17,TRBJ2-1,many,TRBV7-8,TRBD1,CASSPTPGQGTFREQFF,TGTGCCAGCAGCCCGACGCCCGGACAGGGGACCTTCAGGGAGCAGTTCTTC
15,TRBJ1-2,many,TRBV2,NA,CASSDITGSHEVYTF,TGTGCCAGCAGTGACATCACCGGGTCCCACGAGGTCTACACCTTC
13,TRBJ1-5,once,TRBV7-6,NA,CASSPRVGHNEQF,TGTGCCAGCAGCCCACGAGTAGGGCACAATGAGCAGTTC
15,TRBJ1-2,once,TRBV7-3,NA,CASSLKGRAGANVTF,TGTGCCAGCAGCTTAAAAGGACGGGCTGGGGCCAACGTCACCTTC